The present T cell receptor beta chain was sequenced within a study of cytomegalovirus exposure and HLA in healthy donors. Study in general: Earlier results showed approximately 120 million unique TCR beta sequences derived from approximately 170 million T cells. Study-level points and caveats: By a later analysis, the bulk of CMV-associated TCR beta chains appeared HLA-restricted. The authors judged a highly shared variant cluster likely a sequencing artifact. CMV serostatus was the sole immune exposure information available.

This CDR3 comprises 14 residues. Germline V gives CDR1 MNHNY, CDR2 SVGAGI (reference sequence). V was shortened by 7 bases and J by 0 bases, with 11 bases between the two germline ends. PCR involved 60 Vbeta and 13 Jbeta primers. Clones were sequenced by immunoSEQ multiplex PCR, and TCRdb holds only the in-frame ones, with some missing. There are fewer than 200,000 clones in the sample; 82% occur only once, and about 1.6% lies in the top ten. Comment on this clone: Its antigen is as yet unknown.

The TCR was taken from a male donor in good health and CMV-seronegative. This rearrangement joins TRBV6-6 to TRBJ2-3; a weak D match, TRBD2 (5 bases). Sequencing input: PBMCs. The CDR3 spells CASNRGMSTDTQYF. In DNA form, the CDR3 reads TGTGCCAGCAATCGGGGAATGAGCACAGATACGCAGTATTTT.